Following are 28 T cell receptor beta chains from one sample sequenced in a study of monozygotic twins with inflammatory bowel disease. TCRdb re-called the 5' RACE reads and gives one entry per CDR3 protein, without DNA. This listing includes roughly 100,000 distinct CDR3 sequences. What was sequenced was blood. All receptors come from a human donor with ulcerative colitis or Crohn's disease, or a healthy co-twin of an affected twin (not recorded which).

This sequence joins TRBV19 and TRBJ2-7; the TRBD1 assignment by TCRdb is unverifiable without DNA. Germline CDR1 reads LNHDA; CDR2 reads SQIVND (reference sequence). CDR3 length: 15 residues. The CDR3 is CASALLGQGFYEQYF.

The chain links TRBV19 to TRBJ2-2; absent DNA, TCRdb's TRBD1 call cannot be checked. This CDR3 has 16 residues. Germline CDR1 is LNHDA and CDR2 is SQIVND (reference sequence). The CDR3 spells CASSGSGTVNTGELFF.

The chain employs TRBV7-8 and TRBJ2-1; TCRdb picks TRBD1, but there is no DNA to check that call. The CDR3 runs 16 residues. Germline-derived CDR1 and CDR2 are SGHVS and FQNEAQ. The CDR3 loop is CASRQIPGGPYNEQFF.

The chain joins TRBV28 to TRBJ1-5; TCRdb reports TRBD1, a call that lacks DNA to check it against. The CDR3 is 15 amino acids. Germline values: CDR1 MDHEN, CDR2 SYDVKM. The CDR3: CASSFERGSNQPQHF.

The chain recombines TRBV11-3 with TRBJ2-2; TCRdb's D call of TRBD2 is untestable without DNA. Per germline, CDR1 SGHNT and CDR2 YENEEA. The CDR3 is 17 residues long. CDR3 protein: CASSSGLAATNTGELFF.

Here the CDR3 reads CSAHSGGRMHQPQHF. J is TRBJ1-5 and V is TRBV20-1. CDR3 length: 15 residues. The V gene's germline CDR1 is DFQATT and CDR2 SNEGSKA (reference sequence).

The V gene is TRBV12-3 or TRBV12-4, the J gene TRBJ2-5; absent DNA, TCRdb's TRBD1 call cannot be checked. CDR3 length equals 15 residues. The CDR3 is CASSYRSRGRAHRYF.

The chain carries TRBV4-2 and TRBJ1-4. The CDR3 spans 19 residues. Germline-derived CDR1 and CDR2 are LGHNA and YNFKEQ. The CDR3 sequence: CASSKDTTHRGRANEKLFF.

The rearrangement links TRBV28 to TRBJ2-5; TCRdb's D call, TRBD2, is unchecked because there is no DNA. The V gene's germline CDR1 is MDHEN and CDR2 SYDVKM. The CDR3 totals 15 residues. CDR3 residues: CASTTLGRAKETQYF.

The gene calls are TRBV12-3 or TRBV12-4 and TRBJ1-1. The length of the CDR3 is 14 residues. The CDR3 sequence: CASSFRVSNTEAFF.

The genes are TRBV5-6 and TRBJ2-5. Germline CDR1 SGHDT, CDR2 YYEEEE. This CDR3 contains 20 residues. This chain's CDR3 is CASSLAKRQGIVGIKETQYF.

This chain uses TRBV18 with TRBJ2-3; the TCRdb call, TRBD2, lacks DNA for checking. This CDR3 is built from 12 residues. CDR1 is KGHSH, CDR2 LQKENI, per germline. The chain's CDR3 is CASSRDFDTQYF. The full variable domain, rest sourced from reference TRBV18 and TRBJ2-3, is NAGVMQNPRHLVRRRGQEARLRCSPMKGHSHVYWYRQLPEEGLKFMVYLQKENIIDESGMPKERFSAEFPKEGPSILRIQQVVRGDSAAYFCASSRDFDTQYFGPGTRLTVL.

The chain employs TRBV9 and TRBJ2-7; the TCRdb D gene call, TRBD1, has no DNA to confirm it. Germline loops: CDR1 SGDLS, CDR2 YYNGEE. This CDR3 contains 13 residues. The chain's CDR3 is CASTVGAPYEQYF.

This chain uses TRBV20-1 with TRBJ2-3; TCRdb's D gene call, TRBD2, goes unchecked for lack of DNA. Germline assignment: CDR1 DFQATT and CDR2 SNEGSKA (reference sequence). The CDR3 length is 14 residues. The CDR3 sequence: CSVSRGPTGDTQYF.

The chain's CDR3 is CASSYDRALYNEQFF. This chain uses TRBV6-5 with TRBJ2-1. The length of the CDR3 is 15 residues. Germline values: CDR1 MNHEY, CDR2 SVGAGI.

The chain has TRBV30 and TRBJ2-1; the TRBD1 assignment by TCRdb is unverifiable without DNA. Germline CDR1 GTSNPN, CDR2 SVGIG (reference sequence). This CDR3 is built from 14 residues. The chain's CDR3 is CAWSPGVVNNEQFF.

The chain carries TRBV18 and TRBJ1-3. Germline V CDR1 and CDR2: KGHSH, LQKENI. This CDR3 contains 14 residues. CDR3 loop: CASSPQGSGNTIYF.

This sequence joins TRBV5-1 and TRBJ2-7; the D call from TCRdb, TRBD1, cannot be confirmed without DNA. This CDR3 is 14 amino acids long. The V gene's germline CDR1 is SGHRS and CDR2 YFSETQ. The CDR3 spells CASAGTSSPYEQYF.

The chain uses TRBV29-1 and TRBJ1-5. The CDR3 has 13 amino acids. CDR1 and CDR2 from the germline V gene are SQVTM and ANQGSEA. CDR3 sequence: CSAKDGSHQPQHF.

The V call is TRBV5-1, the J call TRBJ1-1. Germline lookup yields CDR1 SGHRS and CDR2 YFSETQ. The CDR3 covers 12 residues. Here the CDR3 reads CASSADKVEAFF. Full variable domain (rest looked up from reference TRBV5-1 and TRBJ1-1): KAGVTQTPRYLIKTRGQQVTLSCSPISGHRSVSWYQQTPGQGLQFLFEYFSETQRNKGNFPGRFSGRQFSNSRSEMNVSTLELGDSALYLCASSADKVEAFFGQGTRLTVV.

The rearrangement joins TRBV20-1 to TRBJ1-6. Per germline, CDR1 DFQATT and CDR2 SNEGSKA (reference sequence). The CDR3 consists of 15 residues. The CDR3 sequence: CSARDLRRNNSPLHF.

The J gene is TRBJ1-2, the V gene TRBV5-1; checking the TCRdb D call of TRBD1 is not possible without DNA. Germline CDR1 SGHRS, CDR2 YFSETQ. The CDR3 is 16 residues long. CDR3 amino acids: CASSMGDSGRASGYTF.

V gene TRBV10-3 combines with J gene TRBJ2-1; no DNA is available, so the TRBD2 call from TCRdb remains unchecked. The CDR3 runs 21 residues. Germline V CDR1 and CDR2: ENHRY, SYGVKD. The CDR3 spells CAIRGTAGTSGSPSSYNEQFF.

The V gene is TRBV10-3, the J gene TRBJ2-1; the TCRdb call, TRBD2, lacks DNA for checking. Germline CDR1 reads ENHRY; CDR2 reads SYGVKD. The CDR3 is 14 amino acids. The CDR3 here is CASIKGPGYYEQFF.

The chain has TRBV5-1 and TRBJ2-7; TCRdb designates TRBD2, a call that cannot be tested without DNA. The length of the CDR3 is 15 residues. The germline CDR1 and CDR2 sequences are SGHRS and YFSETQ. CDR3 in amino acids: CASSFTGPTLDEQYF.

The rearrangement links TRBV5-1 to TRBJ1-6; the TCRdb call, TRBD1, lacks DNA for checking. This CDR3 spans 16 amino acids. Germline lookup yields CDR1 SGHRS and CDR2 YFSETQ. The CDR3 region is CASSLRTGGYNSPLHF. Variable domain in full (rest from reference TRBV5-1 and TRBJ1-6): KAGVTQTPRYLIKTRGQQVTLSCSPISGHRSVSWYQQTPGQGLQFLFEYFSETQRNKGNFPGRFSGRQFSNSRSEMNVSTLELGDSALYLCASSLRTGGYNSPLHFGNGTRLTVT.

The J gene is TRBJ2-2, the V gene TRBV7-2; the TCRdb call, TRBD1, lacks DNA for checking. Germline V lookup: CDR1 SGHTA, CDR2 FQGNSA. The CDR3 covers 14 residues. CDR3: CASSLFGGDGELFF.

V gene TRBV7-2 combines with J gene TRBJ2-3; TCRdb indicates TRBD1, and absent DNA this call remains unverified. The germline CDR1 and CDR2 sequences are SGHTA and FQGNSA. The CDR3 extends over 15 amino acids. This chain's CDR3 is CASSLQQGRTDTQYF. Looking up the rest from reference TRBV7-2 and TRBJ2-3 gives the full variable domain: GAGVSQSPSNKVTEKGKDVELRCDPISGHTALYWYRQSLGQGLEFLIYFQGNSAPDKSGLPSDRFSAERTGGSVSTLTIQRTQQEDSAVYLCASSLQQGRTDTQYFGPGTRLTVL.